A single sample is the source of the 26 T cell receptor beta chains below, sequenced in a study of monozygotic twins with inflammatory bowel disease. TCRdb re-called the 5' RACE reads and catalogs CDR3 proteins one per entry, DNA excluded. The sample has about 380,000 distinct CDR3 sequences. Sequencing was performed on blood. These receptor sequences come from a human donor with ulcerative colitis or Crohn's disease, or a healthy co-twin of an affected twin (not recorded which).

This chain uses TRBV6-1 with TRBJ2-7; there is no DNA to check the TCRdb D call of TRBD1. The CDR3 runs 15 residues. Germline V CDR1 and CDR2: MNHNS, SASEGT. The CDR3 loop reads CASTVPGAGAYEQYF.

V is TRBV9 and J is TRBJ2-7. Germline assignment: CDR1 SGDLS and CDR2 YYNGEE. The CDR3 is made up of 15 amino acids. CDR3 residues: CASSVGFLVGYEQYF. The full variable domain, with the rest looked up from reference TRBV9 and TRBJ2-7, is DSGVTQTPKHLITATGQRVTLRCSPRSGDLSVYWYQQSLDQGLQFLIQYYNGEERAKGNILERFSAQQFPDLHSELNLSSLELGDSALYFCASSVGFLVGYEQYFGPGTRLTVT.

V is TRBV29-1 and J is TRBJ2-1. The CDR3 length is 15 residues. Germline V gene data show CDR1 as SQVTM and CDR2 as ANQGSEA. This CDR3 is CSVNRVGRSYNEQFF.

V and J are TRBV7-3 and TRBJ2-2; TCRdb's D gene call, TRBD1, goes unchecked for lack of DNA. The germline gives CDR1 SGHTA, CDR2 FQGTGA. The length of the CDR3 is 16 residues. CDR3 sequence reads: CASSLLGQAATGELFF.

The chain employs TRBV28 and TRBJ2-2; checking the TCRdb D call of TRBD1 is not possible without DNA. The germline gives CDR1 MDHEN, CDR2 SYDVKM. The length of the CDR3 is 17 residues. The CDR3 loop is CASSYPLFTPTTGELFF.

V and J are TRBV6-5 and TRBJ2-7; the D call of TRBD1 rests on TCRdb alone, since no DNA is present to check it. The CDR3 length is 17 residues. The germline V gene encodes CDR1 MNHEY and CDR2 SVGAGI. The CDR3: CASSREGGGTSAYEQYF.

The chain links TRBV12-3 or TRBV12-4 to TRBJ2-2; no DNA is available, so the TRBD1 call from TCRdb remains unchecked. The CDR3 extends over 16 amino acids. CDR3 region: CASSFHRGGATGELFF.

V gene TRBV14 combines with J gene TRBJ1-1; the TCRdb call, TRBD1, lacks DNA for checking. CDR1 is SGHDN and CDR2 is FVKESK in the germline V gene. The CDR3 is 18 residues long. This CDR3 reads CASSHPGQGALGNTEAFF. Supplemented by reference TRBV14 and TRBJ1-1, the full variable domain reads EAGVTQFPSHSVIEKGQTVTLRCDPISGHDNLYWYRRVMGKEIKFLLHFVKESKQDESGMPNNRFLAERTGGTYSTLKVQPAELEDSGVYFCASSHPGQGALGNTEAFFGQGTRLTVV.

The chain couples TRBV12-3 or TRBV12-4 to TRBJ1-2; the D call from TCRdb, TRBD1, cannot be confirmed without DNA. The CDR3 has 12 residues. The CDR3 spells CASSPYIPGYTF.

CDR3 in amino acids: CASSLTPAQETQYF. The chain carries TRBV5-1 and TRBJ2-5; as DNA is missing, the TRBD2 call by TCRdb cannot be tested. The CDR3 runs 14 residues. CDR1 is SGHRS and CDR2 is YFSETQ in the germline V gene.

The rearrangement joins TRBV3-1 to TRBJ2-1; as DNA is missing, the TRBD2 call by TCRdb cannot be tested. The V gene's germline CDR1 is LGHDT and CDR2 YNNKEL (reference sequence). The CDR3 runs to 16 residues. CDR3 protein: CASSPPQAGLDNEQFF.

The chain uses TRBV2 and TRBJ2-1; the TCRdb call, TRBD1, lacks DNA for checking. There are 13 residues in the CDR3. Germline V lookup: CDR1 SNHLY, CDR2 FYNNEI. CDR3 sequence: CASSEGQYNEQFF.

The CDR3 here is CASSVGQLLNQPQHF. The rearrangement uses TRBV12-3 or TRBV12-4 and TRBJ1-5; TCRdb's D call, TRBD1, is unchecked because there is no DNA. The CDR3 length is 15 residues.

The V and J genes are TRBV20-1 and TRBJ2-1; TCRdb's assignment of TRBD2 cannot be checked, as there is no DNA. The CDR3 sequence is 18 residues long. Looked up from germline, CDR1 is DFQATT and CDR2 is SNEGSKA (reference sequence). The CDR3: CSARDGGTSGDFYNEQFF.

The V and J genes are TRBV7-3 and TRBJ2-6; TCRdb calls TRBD1, which cannot be checked without DNA. Germline CDR1 and CDR2: SGHTA and FQGTGA. This CDR3 comprises 16 residues. The chain's CDR3 is CASSVRGGTGANVLTF. The variable domain in full, with the rest retrieved from reference TRBV7-3 and TRBJ2-6, is GAGVSQTPSNKVTEKGKYVELRCDPISGHTALYWYRQSLGQGPEFLIYFQGTGAADDSGLPNDRFFAVRPEGSVSTLKIQRTERGDSAVYLCASSVRGGTGANVLTFGAGSRLTVL.

The CDR3: CASSQGTVRNTEAFF. The genes are TRBV5-1 and TRBJ1-1; the TRBD1 assignment by TCRdb is unverifiable without DNA. The germline gives CDR1 SGHRS, CDR2 YFSETQ. CDR3 length: 15 residues.

The chain employs TRBV5-1 and TRBJ2-5; TCRdb's D gene call, TRBD2, goes unchecked for lack of DNA. The CDR3 spans 15 residues. The germline V gene has CDR1 SGHRS and CDR2 YFSETQ. CDR3 sequence: CASSPGLAGQETQYF.

The chain carries TRBV7-3 and TRBJ2-1; TCRdb indicates TRBD1, and absent DNA this call remains unverified. The CDR3 has 15 residues. Germline values: CDR1 SGHTA, CDR2 FQGTGA. CDR3 protein: CASSPGTGLSNEQFF.

The chain is built from TRBV6-1 and TRBJ2-4; the TCRdb D gene call, TRBD1, has no DNA to confirm it. CDR1 and CDR2 from the germline V gene are MNHNS and SASEGT. The CDR3 runs 16 residues. The CDR3 is CASSEALPGPQNIQYF.

This chain connects TRBV15 to TRBJ1-2; the D call from TCRdb, TRBD1, cannot be confirmed without DNA. Germline assignment: CDR1 LNHNV and CDR2 YYDKDF (reference sequence). The CDR3 spans 14 residues. Here the CDR3 reads CATTVGAPKSGYTF.

This rearrangement joins TRBV6-2 or TRBV6-3 to TRBJ2-3; with no DNA, the TCRdb D assignment of TRBD2 cannot be verified. Per the germline V gene, CDR1 is MNHEY and CDR2 is SVGEGT. This CDR3 has 14 amino acids. The CDR3 spells CASTWELTTDTQYF.

The gene calls are TRBV5-1 and TRBJ2-5. The CDR3 extends over 13 amino acids. Germline V gives CDR1 SGHRS, CDR2 YFSETQ. CDR3 amino acids: CASSLQFQETQYF.

The J gene is TRBJ2-3, the V gene TRBV7-3; TCRdb lists TRBD2, though no DNA is available to test this call. The CDR3 spans 18 residues. Germline V gene sequence: CDR1 SGHTA, CDR2 FQGTGA. This CDR3 is CASSLTPGGAKGTDTQYF.

The CDR3 region is CASSLLWVRHIWGTLF. The rearrangement joins TRBV27 to TRBJ2-3; TCRdb's D call, TRBD1, is unchecked because there is no DNA. CDR3 length: 16 residues. Germline-derived CDR1 and CDR2 are MNHEY and SMNVEV (reference sequence).

This chain connects TRBV5-6 to TRBJ2-3; TCRdb proposes TRBD2, but this gene call is untestable without DNA. The CDR3 sequence is 16 residues long. Germline V lookup: CDR1 SGHDT, CDR2 YYEEEE. This chain's CDR3 is CASSLMSGGRTDTQYF.

V gene TRBV6-5 combines with J gene TRBJ2-5; TCRdb calls TRBD1, which cannot be checked without DNA. The length of the CDR3 is 13 residues. CDR1 is MNHEY and CDR2 is SVGAGI in the germline V gene. CDR3 loop: CASSTGRGETQYF.